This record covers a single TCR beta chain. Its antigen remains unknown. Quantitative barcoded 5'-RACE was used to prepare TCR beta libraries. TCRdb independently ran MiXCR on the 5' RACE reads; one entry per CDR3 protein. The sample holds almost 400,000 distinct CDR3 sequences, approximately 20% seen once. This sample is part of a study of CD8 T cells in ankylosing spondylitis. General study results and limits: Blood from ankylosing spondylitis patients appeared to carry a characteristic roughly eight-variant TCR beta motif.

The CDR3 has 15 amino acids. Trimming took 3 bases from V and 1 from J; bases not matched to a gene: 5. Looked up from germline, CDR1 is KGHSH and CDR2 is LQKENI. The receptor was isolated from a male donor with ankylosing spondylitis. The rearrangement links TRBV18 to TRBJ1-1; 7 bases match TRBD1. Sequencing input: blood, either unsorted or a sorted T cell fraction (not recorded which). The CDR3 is CASSPRQGRNTEAFF. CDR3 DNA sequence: TGTGCCAGCTCACCGCGACAGGGACGGAACACTGAAGCTTTCTTT.